The next 20 T cell receptor beta chains were all read from a single sample in a study of T cells in Graves' hyperthyroidism and ophthalmopathy. The investigators amplified TCR beta CDR3 regions from RNA transcripts. HTBI primers were employed in a first-round RT-PCR of the TCR CDR3. MiXCR, run by TCRdb on the multiplex PCR reads, gives a single entry per CDR3 protein. The top ten hold under 8% of the sample, which has 600,000 to 700,000 distinct CDR3 sequences, just under 45% seen once. Material: peripheral blood or thyroid tissue (not recorded which). The receptors shown here come from an adult man with Graves' disease, either hyperthyroidism or ophthalmopathy (not recorded which).

This clonotype was detected once. The chain uses TRBV7-8 and TRBJ1-4; 9 bases agree with TRBD1. V dropped 1 base and J dropped 2; count of bases not matched to a gene: 2. Germline V lookup: CDR1 SGHVS, CDR2 FQNEAQ. The CDR3 contains 16 residues. CDR3 sequence: CASSLDTGGTNEKLFF. In nucleotides, the CDR3 is TGTGCCAGCAGCTTAGACACAGGGGGCACTAATGAAAAACTGTTTTTT.

A word on this clonotype: A read error is possible here, since a much larger clone lies one base away. The chain joins TRBV24-1 to TRBJ1-1, with D maybe TRBD1 (5 bases). The V gene's germline CDR1 is KGHDR and CDR2 SFDVKD. Deletions cut 4 bases from V and 5 bases from J, with 13 bases between. This CDR3 spans 14 amino acids. The CDR3 here is CATSDWGGGTEAFF. The CDR3 coding sequence is TGTGCCACCAGTGACTGGGGGGGAGGTACTGAAGCTTTCTTT.

This clonotype was detected ten times or more. The chain is built from TRBV2 and TRBJ1-2; no definite D call. Germline V gene sequence: CDR1 SNHLY, CDR2 FYNNEI. Between the trimmed V and J ends, which lost 7 bases and 8 bases, there was a span of 11 bases. CDR3 size: 11 residues. CDR3: CASTSLRGYTF. For the CDR3, the DNA is TGTGCCAGCACCTCTCTGCGGGGCTACACCTTC.

In this sample, this clonotype turned up many times. The chain employs TRBV20-1 and TRBJ1-4, with TRBD1 as a possible D gene (5 bases). The CDR3 runs 14 residues. Trimming shortened V by 4 bases and J by 4 bases, and 13 bases separated the two germline ends. The germline V gene has CDR1 DFQATT and CDR2 SNEGSKA (reference sequence). The CDR3: CSATPSRGNEKLFF. The DNA of the CDR3 is TGCAGTGCTACCCCAAGTAGGGGTAATGAAAAACTGTTTTTT.

This clonotype was recorded a few times. The chain uses TRBV20-1 and TRBJ2-7; 13 nucleotides match TRBD2. V lost 5 bases, J lost 6 bases, and 4 bases stayed unmatched. The CDR3 covers 13 residues. CDR1 and CDR2 from the germline V gene are DFQATT and SNEGSKA (reference sequence). CDR3 sequence (DNA): TGCAGTGCTTTACTAGCGGGAGGGATCGAGCAGTACTTC. It codes for CSALLAGGIEQYF.

This clonotype turned up a few times. The rearrangement links TRBV29-1 to TRBJ2-2; tentatively, D is TRBD2 (6 bases). Germline V CDR1 and CDR2: SQVTM, ANQGSEA. V was shortened by 3 bases and J by 6 bases, with 11 bases between the two germline ends. This CDR3 region has 13 residues. The CDR3 DNA is TGCAGCGTTGACAGGTCGGGGGCCGGGGAGCTGTTTTTT. This translates into CSVDRSGAGELFF.

V and J are TRBV7-8 and TRBJ2-3, with 13 bases aligning to TRBD2. Germline CDR1 and CDR2: SGHVS and FQNEAQ. The CDR3 sequence is 15 residues long. Trimming at V came to 6 bases and at J to 3 bases, leaving 3 bases not matched to a gene. Here the CDR3 reads CASSQTSGRTDTQYF. The CDR3 region has the DNA TGTGCCAGCAGTCAGACTAGCGGGAGGACAGATACGCAGTATTTT.

This chain connects TRBV10-3 to TRBJ1-1, with a tentative D call TRBD1 (5 bases). This CDR3 contains 12 residues. Trimming pared 10 bases from V and 0 bases from J, leaving 9 bases between. Looked up from germline, CDR1 is ENHRY and CDR2 is SYGVKD. The CDR3 reads CATWGMNTEAFF. CDR3 bases: TGTGCCACATGGGGCATGAACACTGAAGCTTTCTTT.

Comment on this clonotype: The conserved closing phenylalanine or tryptophan is absent in this CDR3, likely reflecting a read error. The DNA is left out, because the CDR3 cannot be placed on it with certainty; the CDR3 is given as TCRdb lists it. V gene TRBV15 combines with J gene TRBJ1-6. A total of 8 residues make up the CDR3, ends included. The germline CDR1 and CDR2 sequences are LNHNV and YYDKDF (reference sequence). The CDR3 here is CATSSAKA.

This clonotype was found once. This rearrangement joins TRBV20-1 to TRBJ2-5, with TRBD1 identical over 7 bases. J gave up 9 bases and V 6 bases, and 10 bases lay outside the gene matches. CDR1 and CDR2 (germline): DFQATT, SNEGSKA (reference sequence). CDR3 size: 12 residues. The CDR3 region has the DNA TGCAGTGCAACGACAGGGAATCAGCCCCAGTACTTC. Its protein is CSATTGNQPQYF.

This clonotype was seen at least ten times. The chain couples TRBV5-5 to TRBJ1-2; 7 nucleotides align to TRBD1. The trim removed 1 base at V and 10 bases at J, leaving 10 bases unmatched. CDR3 length: 14 amino acids. The germline gives CDR1 SGHKS, CDR2 YYEKEE (reference sequence). The chain's CDR3 is CASSLPTGMPDYTF. CDR3 sequence (DNA): TGTGCCAGCAGCTTGCCGACAGGGATGCCAGACTACACCTTC.

This clonotype was found many times. This chain connects TRBV7-9 to TRBJ1-6, with D unresolved. CDR3 length: 13 residues. The germline V gene encodes CDR1 SEHNR and CDR2 FQNEAQ (reference sequence). Deletions cut 2 bases from V and 7 bases from J, with 6 bases between. The CDR3 sequence is CASSLLENSPLHF. The CDR3 nucleotides read TGTGCCAGCAGCTTATTGGAGAATTCACCCCTCCACTTT.

Details on this clonotype: A much larger clone lies one base from this, so it may be a read error. The V call is TRBV2, the J call TRBJ1-5; D unresolved. The CDR3 runs to 13 residues. Germline V CDR1 and CDR2: SNHLY, FYNNEI. This CDR3 reads CASREGRRAKVHF. Written as DNA, the CDR3 is TGTGCCAGCAGAGAAGGTAGACGGGCGAAAGTACATTTT.

The chain combines TRBV7-2 with TRBJ2-7; 14 bases are a match to TRBD2. The CDR3 sequence is 17 residues long. Trimming took 5 bases from V and 5 from J; bases not matched to a gene: 11. CDR1 and CDR2 (germline): SGHTA, FQGNSA. The CDR3 coding sequence is TGTGCCAGCAGCACACGACTAGCGGGAGGGCCTCCCCACGAGCAGTACTTC. Its translation: CASSTRLAGGPPHEQYF.

V is TRBV10-3 and J is TRBJ1-5, with a possible D match to TRBD1 (6 bases). With 5 bases removed from V and 2 bases from J, the gap between germline ends came to 13 bases. Germline V gene data show CDR1 as ENHRY and CDR2 as SYGVKD. The CDR3 is 15 residues long. The CDR3 loop is CAISTGIMGNQPQHF. In nucleotides, the CDR3 is TGTGCCATCAGTACAGGGATTATGGGCAATCAGCCCCAGCATTTT.

The sample holds a few counts of this clonotype. The chain uses TRBV19 and TRBJ2-5; 10 bases fit TRBD1. J lost 7 bases, V lost 5 bases, and 10 bases had no gene match. CDR1 and CDR2 (germline): LNHDA, SQIVND (reference sequence). The CDR3 loop spans 15 amino acids. The CDR3 loop is CASSPNPGQGSTQYF. As DNA, the CDR3 is TGTGCCAGTAGTCCAAATCCGGGACAGGGGTCGACCCAGTACTTC.

This clonotype was counted once. For the CDR3, the DNA is TGTGCCACCAGCAGAGAGGGGGACAGGATAGCAGATCAGCCCCAGCATTTT. Its protein is CATSREGDRIADQPQHF. The chain recombines TRBV15 with TRBJ1-5, with 8 positions matching TRBD1. The CDR3 spans 17 residues. V lost 0 bases, J lost 5 bases, and 9 bases stayed unmatched. Germline V gene lookup returns CDR1 LNHNV and CDR2 YYDKDF (reference sequence). Using reference TRBV15 and TRBJ1-5 for the parts outside the CDR3, the full variable domain is DAMVIQNPRYQVTQFGKPVTLSCSQTLNHNVMYWYQQKSSQAPKLLFHYYDKDFNNEADTPDNFQSRRPNTSFCFLDIRSPGLGDTAMYLCATSREGDRIADQPQHFGDGTRLSIL.

The chain has TRBV10-3 and TRBJ2-5, with a possible D match to TRBD1 (5 bases). V was trimmed by 10 bases and J by 2 bases, leaving 17 bases between them. Germline V gene sequence: CDR1 ENHRY, CDR2 SYGVKD. The CDR3 totals 14 residues. The CDR3 region has the DNA TGTGCCAGCAGGGTTATTACAGCTCAAGAGACCCAGTACTTC. It specifies CASRVITAQETQYF.

The chain couples TRBV7-2 to TRBJ1-1; the match to TRBD1 covers 11 bases. Germline trimming cut 5 bases from V and 4 bases from J; bases unmatched to any gene: 6. The CDR3 totals 15 residues. Germline V gene data show CDR1 as SGHTA and CDR2 as FQGNSA. The chain's CDR3 is CASSSPGTGGTEAFF. The CDR3 DNA sequence: TGTGCCAGCAGCAGTCCCGGGACAGGGGGCACTGAAGCTTTCTTT.

This clonotype has ten or more counts. The V and J genes are TRBV2 and TRBJ1-2; TRBD1 might be the D (5 bases). Germline CDR1 SNHLY, CDR2 FYNNEI. CDR3 size: 14 residues. The ends were cut back, 3 bases at V and 4 bases at J, with 12 bases in the middle. CDR3 sequence: CASSDLTGVYGYTF. For the CDR3, the DNA is TGTGCCAGCAGTGATCTAACAGGAGTCTATGGCTACACCTTC.